This TCR beta chain appears in the sequencing data of a study of response to subunit inactivated influenza vaccine. General study findings and limits: Only a handful of new T cells, the authors suggested, are recruited with each seasonal influenza vaccination.

The CDR3 runs to 15 residues. V was trimmed by 3 bases and J by 1 base, leaving 13 bases between them. CDR1 DFQATT and CDR2 SNEGSKA come from the germline V gene (reference sequence). Turning to this clonotype: The antigen is not known.

TCRdb reanalysed the RT-PCR reads using MiXCR and keeps one entry per CDR3 protein. The sample yields 500,000 to 600,000 distinct CDR3 sequences, 7.6% seen once. This clonotype was obtained from a man between 50 and 70 years old who received an inactivated influenza vaccine. V usage is TRBV20-1 and J usage is TRBJ2-1; the D is unclear. The specimen comprised PBMCs from blood, sampled roughly 24 months after vaccination. CDR3 in amino acids: CSARRPGGSYNEQFF. The DNA for the CDR3 is TGCAGTGCTAGGCGCCCTGGCGGATCCTACAATGAGCAGTTCTTC.